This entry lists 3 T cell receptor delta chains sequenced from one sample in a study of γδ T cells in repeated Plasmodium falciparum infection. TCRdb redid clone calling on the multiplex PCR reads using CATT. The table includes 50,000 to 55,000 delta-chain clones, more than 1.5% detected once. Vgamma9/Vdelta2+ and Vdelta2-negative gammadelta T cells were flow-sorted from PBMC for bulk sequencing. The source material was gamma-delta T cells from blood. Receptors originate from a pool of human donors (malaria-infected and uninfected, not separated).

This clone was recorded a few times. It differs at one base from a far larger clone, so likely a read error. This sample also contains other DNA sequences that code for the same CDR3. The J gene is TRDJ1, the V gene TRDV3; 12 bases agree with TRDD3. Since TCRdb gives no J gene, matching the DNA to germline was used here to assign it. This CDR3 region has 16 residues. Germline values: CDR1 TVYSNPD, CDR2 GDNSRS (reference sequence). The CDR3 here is CAFLSTGGYKADKLIF. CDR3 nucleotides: TGCGCCTTCCTGAGTACTGGGGGATACAAAGCCGATAAACTCATCTTT.

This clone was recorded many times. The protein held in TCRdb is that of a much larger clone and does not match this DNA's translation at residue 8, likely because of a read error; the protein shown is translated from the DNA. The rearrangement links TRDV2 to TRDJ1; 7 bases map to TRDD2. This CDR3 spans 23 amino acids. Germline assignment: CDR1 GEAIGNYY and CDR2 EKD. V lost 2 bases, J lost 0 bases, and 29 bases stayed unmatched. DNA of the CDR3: TGTGCCTGTGACATGGTCGGACTCCTCCCAAACCTTCCTGCTGGAGCGTACACCGATAAACTCATCTTT. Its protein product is CACDMVGLLPNLPAGAYTDKLIF.

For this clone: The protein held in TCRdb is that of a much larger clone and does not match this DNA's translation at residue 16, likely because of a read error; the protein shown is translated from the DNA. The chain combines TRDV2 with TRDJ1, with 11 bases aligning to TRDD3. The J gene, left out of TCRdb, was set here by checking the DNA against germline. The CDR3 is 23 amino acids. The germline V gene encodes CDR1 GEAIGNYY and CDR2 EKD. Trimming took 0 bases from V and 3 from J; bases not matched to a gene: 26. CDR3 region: CACDTVGSGSRILGDRGADKLIF. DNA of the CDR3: TGTGCCTGTGACACCGTAGGTAGCGGTAGTCGCATACTGGGGGATAGAGGAGCCGATAAACTCATCTTT.